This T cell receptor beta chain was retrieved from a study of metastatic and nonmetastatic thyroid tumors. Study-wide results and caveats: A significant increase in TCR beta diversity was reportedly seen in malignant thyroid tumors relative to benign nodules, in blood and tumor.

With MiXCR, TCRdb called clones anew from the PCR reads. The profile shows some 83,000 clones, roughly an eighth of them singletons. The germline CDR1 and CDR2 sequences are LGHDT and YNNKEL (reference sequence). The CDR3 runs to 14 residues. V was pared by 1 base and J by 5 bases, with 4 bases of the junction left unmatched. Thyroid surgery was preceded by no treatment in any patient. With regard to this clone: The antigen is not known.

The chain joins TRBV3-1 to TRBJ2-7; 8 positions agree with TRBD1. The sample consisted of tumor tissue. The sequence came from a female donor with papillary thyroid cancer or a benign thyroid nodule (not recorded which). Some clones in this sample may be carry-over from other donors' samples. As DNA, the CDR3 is TGTGCCAGCAGCCAAGCAGGGGGCGGAAACGAGCAGTACTTC. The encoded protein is CASSQAGGGNEQYF.